This T cell receptor (beta chain) is drawn from a study of beta chain features in type 1 diabetes. Regarding this clone: Its target is not known.

V shed 5 bases, J shed 3 bases, and the junction held 6 bases outside the gene matches. The CDR3 is 15 amino acids. Looked up from germline, CDR1 is SEHNR and CDR2 is FQNEAQ (reference sequence). Reverse transcription of all isolated RNA meant that expressed TCRB transcripts were sequenced. TCRdb's copy holds only in-frame clones and misses some; the assay was immunoSEQ multiplex PCR. The sample holds roughly 120,000 clones, approximately 39% seen once. Overall study results and limits: Cells expressing TCR highly could be over-represented by cDNA sequencing.

The TCR was taken from a woman in her late teens or twenties in good health. The chain uses TRBV7-9 and TRBJ2-1; TRBD1 agrees at 8 bases. The sample comprised stem cell memory CD4+ T cells from blood. CDR3 nucleotides: TGTGCCAGCAGCCGTACAGGGGGTCTCTACAATGAGCAGTTCTTC. Protein sequence: CASSRTGGLYNEQFF. Complete variable domain (other parts from reference TRBV7-9 and TRBJ2-1): DTGVSQNPRHKITKRGQNVTFRCDPISEHNRLYWYRQTLGQGPEFLTYFQNEAQLEKSRLLSDRFSAERPKGSFSTLEIQRTEQGDSAMYLCASSRTGGLYNEQFFGPGTRLTVL.